This T cell receptor beta chain was profiled in a study of blood T cells in healthy people across ages. Together with a sample-barcoded 5' primer, a J-beta primer mix was included in a second PCR lasting roughly 6 to 12 cycles. TCRdb ran MiXCR on the 5' RACE reads and lists one entry per CDR3 protein. The table lists 800,000 to 1,300,000 distinct CDR3 sequences, 20% to 25% of them singletons, with around 0.75% in the top ten. V was trimmed by 0 bases and J by 9 bases, leaving 9 bases between them. The CDR3 is 12 amino acids. Germline V lookup: CDR1 DFQATT, CDR2 SNEGSKA (reference sequence). These same data were also listed under a study on T cells of mothers and their children.

Material: blood. This sequence joins TRBV20-1 and TRBJ2-1; D gene unclear. The sequence was collected from a girl aged 2-10 years in good health. The CDR3 bases are TGCAGTGCTAGAGACCCCGGCGTTGAGCAGTTCTTC. It yields the protein CSARDPGVEQFF.